The 21 T cell receptor beta chains below were found in one sample sequenced in a study of radiation and T cells in renal cell carcinoma (TCRdb year 2020). The receptor library was made with the immunoSEQ multiplex PCR assay. TCRdb re-hosts the immuneACCESS table, in-frame sequences only. Its copies lack some clones; in the studies checked, an unresolved V gene accounts for under half of them, and the cause for the rest is not known. The sample table records 20,000 to 25,000 clones; over 70% of these occur just once. Roughly 40% of the sample lies in the top ten. In light of the paper, this sample's time point label describes: baseline pretreatment blood. The sample's treatment or condition label, decoded: 15 Gy SBRT to primary tumor, nephrectomy 4 weeks later. The input for sequencing was blood, taken from a patient whose treatment included radiotherapy and nephrectomy. The source is a man in his 60s with renal cell carcinoma.

The V and J genes are TRBV4-3 and TRBJ2-1; the D is unclear. The CDR3 contains 16 residues. CDR1 is LGHNA, CDR2 YSLEER, per germline. With 2 bases removed from V and 1 base from J, the gap between germline ends came to 12 bases. CDR3 in amino acids: CASSQIDVVSYNEQFF. CDR3 sequence (DNA): TGCGCCAGCAGCCAAATCGATGTAGTATCCTACAATGAGCAGTTCTTC.

The V gene is TRBV6-6, the J gene TRBJ1-5; weak D call: TRBD1 (5 bases). The CDR3 is made up of 14 amino acids. Germline CDR1 and CDR2: MNHNY and SVGAGI (reference sequence). The ends were cut back, 3 bases at V and 3 bases at J, with 9 bases in the middle. The CDR3 DNA sequence: TGTGCCAGCAGTTATTCAGGGAACAATCAGCCCCAGCATTTT. Encoded protein: CASSYSGNNQPQHF.

This chain connects TRBV6-1 to TRBJ1-5; D remains ambiguous. CDR1 MNHNS and CDR2 SASEGT come from the germline V gene. This CDR3 is built from 14 residues. V gave up 4 bases and J gave up 6 bases, with 13 bases separating them. Here the CDR3 DNA reads TGTGCCAGCAGTGCCGACGGAACGGGTCAGCCCCAGCATTTT. Translating it yields CASSADGTGQPQHF.

This rearrangement joins TRBV7-2 to TRBJ2-1, with D hard to call. Trimming stripped 3 bases from V and 7 bases from J, with 10 bases between. Per the germline V gene, CDR1 is SGHTA and CDR2 is FQGNSA. The CDR3 runs 13 residues. The DNA for the CDR3 is TGTGCCAGCAGCTTGGGCTACGGGAATGAGCAGTTCTTC. The encoded protein is CASSLGYGNEQFF.

The V and J genes are TRBV25-1 and TRBJ1-2; 9 bases match TRBD1. This CDR3 has 17 amino acids. Germline CDR1 MGHDK, CDR2 SYGVNS. Trimming took 2 bases from V and 6 from J; bases not matched to a gene: 13. As DNA, the CDR3 is TGTGCCAGCAGTGAACCGGGACAGGGCGGCCTTTTTAATGGCTACACCTTC. Protein sequence: CASSEPGQGGLFNGYTF.

This clone was detected once. The V and J genes are TRBV7-6 and TRBJ1-5, with a possible D match to TRBD1 (5 bases). Germline lookup yields CDR1 SGHVS and CDR2 FNYEAQ. The CDR3 is made up of 15 amino acids. The V gene lost 0 bases and the J gene lost 3 bases, with 9 bases spanning the gap. The CDR3 sequence: CASSLARGPNQPQHF. CDR3 nucleotides: TGTGCCAGCAGCTTAGCCCGGGGCCCCAATCAGCCCCAGCATTTT.

This chain links TRBV4-3 with TRBJ2-6; 7 nucleotides match TRBD1. V was pared by 4 bases and J by 1 base, with 4 bases of the junction left unmatched. The CDR3 loop spans 16 amino acids. Germline CDR1 LGHNA, CDR2 YSLEER. The chain's CDR3 is CASSPRQGSGANVLTF. CDR3 DNA: TGCGCCAGCAGCCCCAGACAGGGTTCTGGGGCCAACGTCCTGACTTTC.

The chain couples TRBV29-1 to TRBJ2-1, with 7 bases fitting TRBD1. This CDR3 is built from 13 residues. V dropped 4 bases and J dropped 7; count of bases not matched to a gene: 7. CDR1 and CDR2 from the germline V gene are SQVTM and ANQGSEA. The CDR3 DNA is TGCAGCGTTGCGGGACAGTTGACTAATGAGCAGTTCTTC. Its protein is CSVAGQLTNEQFF.

For the CDR3, the DNA is TGTGCCAGTAGTAGGGGGGCCACCCGGAACACTGAAGCTTTCTTT. It codes for CASSRGATRNTEAFF. The J gene is TRBJ1-1, the V gene TRBV19; maybe TRBD1 (6 bases). Trimming removed 4 bases at V and 1 base at J, with 13 bases between. Germline values: CDR1 LNHDA, CDR2 SQIVND (reference sequence). The CDR3 loop spans 15 amino acids.

This clone was seen once. The J gene is TRBJ2-6, the V gene TRBV4-1; 12 nucleotides match TRBD1. The CDR3 has 21 residues. The trim removed 3 bases at V and 2 bases at J, leaving 14 bases unmatched. CDR1 is MGHRA, CDR2 YSYEKL, per germline. CDR3 bases: TGCGCCAGCAGCCATGTTCCTGGGGACAGGGGGCGCTTAACTGGGGCCAACGTCCTGACTTTC. It encodes CASSHVPGDRGRLTGANVLTF.

J is TRBJ2-1 and V is TRBV18, with 11 bases lining up with TRBD1. Germline CDR1 reads KGHSH; CDR2 reads LQKENI. This CDR3 is 16 amino acids long. After removal of 1 base from V and 4 bases from J, the junction contained 3 bases not matched to a gene. This chain's CDR3 is CASSPLGTGGYNEQFF. CDR3 nucleotides: TGTGCCAGCTCACCACTTGGGACAGGGGGGTACAATGAGCAGTTCTTC.

The chain links TRBV30 to TRBJ1-5; 11 nucleotides agree with TRBD1. CDR1 and CDR2 (germline): GTSNPN, SVGIG (reference sequence). With 0 bases clipped from V and 6 bases from J, the junction kept 1 base outside the gene matches. The CDR3 loop spans 14 amino acids. The CDR3 loop reads CAWSVGTGGQPQHF. CDR3 nucleotide sequence: TGTGCCTGGAGTGTGGGGACAGGGGGTCAGCCCCAGCATTTT.

This chain joins TRBV6-5 and TRBJ2-5; possible D gene TRBD1, 7 bases. The germline V gene has CDR1 MNHEY and CDR2 SVGAGI. The V and J ends lost 8 bases and 1 base respectively, with 11 bases between them. The CDR3 is 13 amino acids. This CDR3 reads CASSRGAQETQYF. Here the CDR3 DNA reads TGTGCCAGCTCCAGGGGGGCCCAAGAGACCCAGTACTTC.

This sequence joins TRBV19 and TRBJ2-5; D gene ambiguous. V was trimmed by 1 base and J by 3 bases, leaving 6 bases between them. The CDR3 has 13 amino acids. The germline V gene encodes CDR1 LNHDA and CDR2 SQIVND (reference sequence). For the CDR3, the DNA is TGTGCCAGTAGTATAGGCCTAAAAGAGACCCAGTACTTC. Translated, it gives CASSIGLKETQYF.

The rearrangement links TRBV27 to TRBJ2-7; 10 positions match TRBD1. V shed 7 bases and J 4 bases; nucleotides not matched to a gene: 10. The CDR3 totals 15 residues. Per the germline V gene, CDR1 is MNHEY and CDR2 is SMNVEV (reference sequence). The CDR3 region has the DNA TGTGCCAGCACCCCCCTTGGGGACAGGGGATACGAGCAGTACTTC. Translated: CASTPLGDRGYEQYF.

V gene TRBV15 combines with J gene TRBJ1-2, with no clear D. V was cut by 1 base and J by 5 bases, with 5 bases left in between. The CDR3 spans 12 residues. Germline assignment: CDR1 LNHNV and CDR2 YYDKDF (reference sequence). The CDR3 DNA reads as TGTGCCACCAGCAGAGCCAGATATGGCTACACCTTC. The encoded protein is CATSRARYGYTF.

Written as DNA, the CDR3 is TGCGCCAGCAGCTTGGGTACCGGGACAGGGACCTACGAGCAGTACTTC. It encodes CASSLGTGTGTYEQYF. The J gene is TRBJ2-7, the V gene TRBV5-1, with 9 bases that match TRBD1. V was clipped by 0 bases and J by 2 bases; unmatched bases: 6. Germline V lookup: CDR1 SGHRS, CDR2 YFSETQ. The CDR3 consists of 16 residues.

The chain has TRBV15 and TRBJ1-5; TRBD1 is a possible D gene (5 bases). The CDR3 consists of 15 residues. V was cut by 1 base and J by 6 bases, with 13 bases left in between. Germline CDR1 and CDR2: LNHNV and YYDKDF (reference sequence). The CDR3: CATSRGRGVGQPQHF. CDR3 in DNA: TGTGCCACCAGCAGAGGACGGGGGGTTGGTCAGCCCCAGCATTTT.

The chain recombines TRBV18 with TRBJ1-1, with 8 bases fitting TRBD1. Trimming removed 3 bases from V and 6 bases from J; junction bases left unmatched: 15. Germline-derived CDR1 and CDR2 are KGHSH and LQKENI. CDR3 size: 17 residues. The CDR3: CASSPIAGGNGLAEAFF. In DNA form, the CDR3 reads TGTGCCAGCTCACCGATTGCAGGGGGCAACGGGCTGGCTGAAGCTTTCTTT.

The V and J genes are TRBV6-5 and TRBJ2-6; D remains ambiguous. Germline CDR1 is MNHEY and CDR2 is SVGAGI. The germline V and J ends were trimmed by 5 bases and 1 base, with 6 bases remaining between them. The CDR3 spans 14 residues. CDR3 region: CASSPTSGANVLTF. CDR3 bases: TGTGCCAGCAGTCCTACATCTGGGGCCAACGTCCTGACTTTC.

The rearrangement joins TRBV4-2 to TRBJ1-5; no definite D call. In germline, CDR1 is LGHNA, CDR2 YNFKEQ. This CDR3 comprises 16 residues. Trimming left V 2 bases short and J 5 bases short, with 16 bases between. This chain's CDR3 is CASSQIDRGSYQPQHF. CDR3 in DNA: TGTGCCAGCAGCCAAATCGATCGGGGATCCTATCAGCCCCAGCATTTT.